Shown below are 11 T cell receptor beta chains from a single sample sequenced in a study of OX40 agonist ivuxolimab in advanced cancers. This table comes from immunoSEQ multiplex PCR, and its TCRdb copy is limited to in-frame clones, with some not included. Of 45,000 to 65,000 clones in the sample, around 91% were seen once. Sequencing was performed on CD4+ or CD8+ T cells sorted from blood, taken in a trial of the OX40 agonist ivuxolimab. The receptor source for this set is an adult with an advanced solid tumor such as melanoma, head and neck, liver or kidney cancer.

This chain joins TRBV11-2 and TRBJ1-6, with TRBD1 as a possible D gene (5 bases). V lost 2 bases and J lost 7, with 9 bases in between. CDR1 is SGHAT, CDR2 FQNNGV, per germline. The CDR3 is 14 residues long. The chain's CDR3 is CASSLSDRNSPLHF. The CDR3 DNA follows: TGTGCCAGCAGCTTAAGTGACAGAAATTCACCCCTCCACTTT.

The chain couples TRBV10-3 to TRBJ1-1; TRBD1 might be the D (5 bases). There are 15 residues in the CDR3. Trimming shortened V by 5 bases and J by 3 bases, and 16 bases separated the two germline ends. Germline values: CDR1 ENHRY, CDR2 SYGVKD. The CDR3 DNA reads as TGTGCCATCAGTTCGGGTTGGGGGTCGGACACTGAAGCTTTCTTT. Protein sequence: CAISSGWGSDTEAFF.

V usage is TRBV6-5 and J usage is TRBJ2-3; D is uncertain. There are 16 residues in the CDR3. Germline CDR1 MNHEY, CDR2 SVGAGI. Trimming cost V 2 bases and J 0 bases, with 12 bases left between them. The CDR3 sequence: CASSYGSETSTDTQYF. CDR3 DNA: TGTGCCAGCAGTTACGGCTCGGAAACTAGCACAGATACGCAGTATTTT.

The chain joins TRBV10-3 to TRBJ2-5; a possible D gene is TRBD2 (5 bases). This CDR3 region has 14 residues. Germline V CDR1 and CDR2: ENHRY, SYGVKD. V lost 1 base and J 3 bases, leaving 9 bases between the germline ends. CDR3 in DNA: TGTGCCATCAGTGAGTGGGCCGGGGAAGAGACCCAGTACTTC. Protein product: CAISEWAGEETQYF.

The chain employs TRBV28 and TRBJ1-3; TRBD1 agrees at 9 bases. The CDR3 totals 15 residues. Trimming cost V 5 bases and J 0 bases; bases outside gene matches: 2. Germline V gene sequence: CDR1 MDHEN, CDR2 SYDVKM. This chain's CDR3 is CASSGTGYSGNTIYF. The CDR3 bases are TGTGCCAGCAGTGGGACAGGGTACTCTGGAAACACCATATATTTT.

The chain uses TRBV30 and TRBJ2-2; D is possibly TRBD1 or TRBD2 (6 bases each). The CDR3 consists of 14 residues. Germline lookup yields CDR1 GTSNPN and CDR2 SVGIG (reference sequence). Trimming removed 3 bases from V and 6 bases from J, with 14 bases in between. The CDR3 coding sequence is TGTGCCTGGAGCCCAGGGGAGGAGGCCGGGGAGCTGTTTTTT. It codes for CAWSPGEEAGELFF.

V and J are TRBV19 and TRBJ2-5; 8 positions match TRBD2. CDR3 length: 16 amino acids. Germline assignment: CDR1 LNHDA and CDR2 SQIVND (reference sequence). Germline trimming cut 0 bases from V and 2 bases from J; bases unmatched to any gene: 5. Here the CDR3 DNA reads TGTGCCAGTAGTATAGATGCGGCGGGGGGACAAGAGACCCAGTACTTC. Translation: CASSIDAAGGQETQYF.

This clone was seen a single time. The chain couples TRBV10-3 to TRBJ1-2; tentatively, D is TRBD1 (5 bases). Trimming stripped 2 bases from V and 4 bases from J, with 11 bases between. The CDR3 has 14 amino acids. From germline, CDR1 is ENHRY and CDR2 SYGVKD. The CDR3 DNA follows: TGTGCCATCAGTGAGAGGGGCAGGGCCTATGGCTACACCTTC. Its translation: CAISERGRAYGYTF.

This rearrangement joins TRBV30 to TRBJ2-7; possibly TRBD2 for D (5 bases). This CDR3 is 13 amino acids long. V was trimmed by 2 bases and J by 3 bases, leaving 11 bases between them. Germline CDR1 GTSNPN, CDR2 SVGIG (reference sequence). The CDR3: CAWSPPGFYEQYF. In DNA form, the CDR3 reads TGTGCCTGGAGTCCCCCGGGGTTCTACGAGCAGTACTTC.

The chain has TRBV19 and TRBJ2-3, with D unclear. Germline V gives CDR1 LNHDA, CDR2 SQIVND (reference sequence). The CDR3 is 14 amino acids. Between the trimmed V and J ends, which lost 4 bases and 5 bases, there was a span of 13 bases. The CDR3 nucleotides read TGTGCCAGTAGTACCTGGACCCTCGGAGATACGCAGTATTTT. The encoded protein is CASSTWTLGDTQYF.

V gene TRBV19 combines with J gene TRBJ2-3; possibly TRBD2 for D (5 bases). Germline V lookup: CDR1 LNHDA, CDR2 SQIVND (reference sequence). The V and J ends lost 7 bases and 2 bases respectively, with 13 bases between them. The CDR3 covers 14 residues. In DNA form, the CDR3 reads TGTGCCAGTATGAGGGAGACTAACACAGATACGCAGTATTTT. This translates into CASMRETNTDTQYF. The entire variable domain, with the rest obtained from reference TRBV19 and TRBJ2-3, is as follows: DGGITQSPKYLFRKEGQNVTLSCEQNLNHDAMYWYRQDPGQGLRLIYYSQIVNDFQKGDIAEGYSVSREKKESFPLTVTSAQKNPTAFYLCASMRETNTDTQYFGPGTRLTVL.